The 12 T cell receptor beta chains reported below all come from one sample, sequenced in a study of CXCR3-negative and CXCR3-positive naive CD8 T cells. Findings of the study overall: CXCR3-positive naive cells carried more hydrophobic TRB CDR3s than CXCR3-negative ones.

Their antigens remain unidentified. UMI-labeled 5' RACE TRB cDNA libraries were prepared from the cells. TCRdb re-called the 5' RACE reads; one entry per CDR3 protein, DNA not given. The sample has roughly 110,000 distinct CDR3 sequences. Sequenced sample: naive CXCR3+ CD8+ T cells from blood. The subset denotes: CD45RO-CCR7+CD27+CD95- naive CD8+ T cells expressing CXCR3 (TNR3+). These receptors all stem from a human donor in good health. Some clones in this sample may be carry-over from other donors' samples.

The chain is built from TRBV3-1 and TRBJ2-5; without DNA, the TCRdb call of TRBD2 cannot be checked. This CDR3 region has 18 residues. CDR1 LGHDT and CDR2 YNNKEL come from the germline V gene (reference sequence). The CDR3: CASSHLSSGLAGGETQYF.

V usage is TRBV14 and J usage is TRBJ1-1. The CDR3 runs to 14 residues. Per the germline V gene, CDR1 is SGHDN and CDR2 is FVKESK. The CDR3 spells CASSPDLWGTEAFF.

V and J are TRBV4-3 and TRBJ2-1. The CDR3 covers 12 residues. From germline, CDR1 is LGHNA and CDR2 YSLEER. The CDR3 loop is CASSQDAVEQFF.

The chain combines TRBV4-1 with TRBJ1-1; TCRdb names TRBD1, which stays unverified in the absence of DNA. The germline gives CDR1 MGHRA, CDR2 YSYEKL. This CDR3 is 15 amino acids long. CDR3 residues: CASSQEPQVNTEAFF.

The chain is built from TRBV29-1 and TRBJ2-1; checking the TCRdb D call of TRBD1 is not possible without DNA. CDR1 is SQVTM and CDR2 is ANQGSEA in the germline V gene. The CDR3 sequence is 14 residues long. The chain's CDR3 is CSVEGQGPPDEQFF.

V is TRBV28 and J is TRBJ2-7. Germline V gene sequence: CDR1 MDHEN, CDR2 SYDVKM. The CDR3 has 14 amino acids. The CDR3 spells CASSFGGGAYEQYF. The full variable domain, in which reference TRBV28 and TRBJ2-7 provide the parts outside the CDR3, is DVKVTQSSRYLVKRTGEKVFLECVQDMDHENMFWYRQDPGLGLRLIYFSYDVKMKEKGDIPEGYSVSREKKERFSLILESASTNQTSMYLCASSFGGGAYEQYFGPGTRLTVT.

The J gene is TRBJ2-7, the V gene TRBV5-4; as DNA is missing, the TRBD2 call by TCRdb cannot be tested. This CDR3 has 14 residues. CDR1 and CDR2 from the germline V gene are SGHNT and YYREEE (reference sequence). CDR3 sequence: CASTLAGGIYEQYF. Full variable domain (rest looked up from reference TRBV5-4 and TRBJ2-7): ETGVTQSPTHLIKTRGQQVTLRCSSQSGHNTVSWYQQALGQGPQFIFQYYREEENGRGNFPPRFSGLQFPNYSSELNVNALELDDSALYLCASTLAGGIYEQYFGPGTRLTVT.

This sequence joins TRBV10-3 and TRBJ2-7; TCRdb returns TRBD2, unconfirmable since there is no DNA. This CDR3 contains 12 residues. The germline gives CDR1 ENHRY, CDR2 SYGVKD. The CDR3 here is CALGREGYEQYF.

The chain is built from TRBV24-1 and TRBJ1-6. This CDR3 is 21 amino acids long. CDR1 is KGHDR, CDR2 SFDVKD, per germline. CDR3 region: CATSDPTGRMKVQCIHSPLHF.

The chain recombines TRBV27 with TRBJ2-1; TCRdb proposes TRBD1, but this gene call is untestable without DNA. The length of the CDR3 is 16 residues. Germline-derived CDR1 and CDR2 are MNHEY and SMNVEV (reference sequence). The CDR3 reads CASSLIGTNEFNEQFF.

V gene TRBV7-2 combines with J gene TRBJ2-1; TCRdb names TRBD2, which stays unverified in the absence of DNA. Germline V gene lookup returns CDR1 SGHTA and CDR2 FQGNSA. The CDR3 is made up of 17 amino acids. CDR3 protein: CASSFPSGPSSYNEQFF. Variable domain in full (rest from reference TRBV7-2 and TRBJ2-1): GAGVSQSPSNKVTEKGKDVELRCDPISGHTALYWYRQSLGQGLEFLIYFQGNSAPDKSGLPSDRFSAERTGGSVSTLTIQRTQQEDSAVYLCASSFPSGPSSYNEQFFGPGTRLTVL.

The CDR3 spells CSVEEVRDNSRTDTQYF. V is TRBV29-1 and J is TRBJ2-3; TCRdb designates TRBD1, a call that cannot be tested without DNA. Germline V CDR1 and CDR2: SQVTM, ANQGSEA. The CDR3 extends over 17 amino acids.